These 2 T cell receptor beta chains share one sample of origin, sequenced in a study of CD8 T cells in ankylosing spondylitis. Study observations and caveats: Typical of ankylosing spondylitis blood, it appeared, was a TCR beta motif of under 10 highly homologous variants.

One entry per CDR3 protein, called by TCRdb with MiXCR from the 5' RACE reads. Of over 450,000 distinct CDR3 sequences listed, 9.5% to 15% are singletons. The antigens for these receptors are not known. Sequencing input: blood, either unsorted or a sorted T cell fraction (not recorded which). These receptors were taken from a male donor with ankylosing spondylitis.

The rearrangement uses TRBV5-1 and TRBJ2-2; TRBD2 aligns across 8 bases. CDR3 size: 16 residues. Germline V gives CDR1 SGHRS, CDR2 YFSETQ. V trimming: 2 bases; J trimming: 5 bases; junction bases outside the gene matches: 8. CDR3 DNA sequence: TGCGCCAGCAGCTTCCGTCCGGGGGGGGATACCGGGGAGCTGTTTTTT. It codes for CASSFRPGGDTGELFF.

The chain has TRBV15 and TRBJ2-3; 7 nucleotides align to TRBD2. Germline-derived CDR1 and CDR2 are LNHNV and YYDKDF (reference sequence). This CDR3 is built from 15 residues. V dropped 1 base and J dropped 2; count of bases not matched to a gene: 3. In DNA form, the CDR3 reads TGTGCCACCAGCAGAGCTCTAGCGGACACAGATACGCAGTATTTT. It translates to CATSRALADTDTQYF.